One sample yielded the 18 T cell receptor beta chains listed below, sequenced in a study of T cells in Graves' hyperthyroidism and ophthalmopathy. Template material for amplifying TCR beta CDR3 regions consisted of RNA transcripts. Using the HTBI primer set, a first-round RT-PCR was run on the TCR CDR3. TCRdb reprocessed the multiplex PCR reads with MiXCR, giving one entry per CDR3 protein. The sample has approximately 510,000 distinct CDR3 sequences, around 50% seen once; the top ten hold around 47%. The sample was peripheral blood or thyroid tissue (not recorded which). These TCRs come from an adult woman with Graves' disease, either hyperthyroidism or ophthalmopathy (not recorded which).

This clonotype was detected only once. This chain connects TRBV7-4 to TRBJ2-5; tentative D call: TRBD1 (7 bases). Germline loops: CDR1 SGHVT, CDR2 SQSDAQ. The CDR3 covers 15 residues. Trimming stripped 1 base from V and 5 bases from J, with 14 bases between. The CDR3 sequence is CASSLVRGASETQYF. Written as DNA, the CDR3 is TGTGCCAGCAGCTTAGTCAGGGGGGCATCGGAGACCCAGTACTTC. Filled out from reference TRBV7-4 and TRBJ2-5, the complete variable domain reads GAGVSQSPRYKVAKRGRDVALRCDSISGHVTLYWYRQTLGQGSEVLTYSQSDAQRDKSGRPSGRFSAERPERSVSTLKIQRTEQGDSAVYLCASSLVRGASETQYFGPGTRLLVL.

The chain uses TRBV7-9 and TRBJ2-7, with TRBD1 as a possible D gene (6 bases). The CDR3 loop spans 13 amino acids. The V end lost 6 bases, the J end lost 6 bases, and 15 bases lay between the germline ends. Germline V gives CDR1 SEHNR, CDR2 FQNEAQ (reference sequence). The CDR3 DNA reads TGTGCCAGCAGTCCCCAGGGGTTCGTCGAGCAGTACTTC. Translated: CASSPQGFVEQYF.

The chain carries TRBV10-3 and TRBJ2-5; 13 bases align to TRBD2. V lost 3 bases to trimming and J lost 3 bases; unmatched junction nucleotides: 10. Germline CDR1 reads ENHRY; CDR2 reads SYGVKD. The CDR3 length is 18 residues. CDR3 DNA: TGTGCCATCAGTGACCTCGGGGGGGGACTAGCGGGGAAAGAGACCCAGTACTTC. Translation gives CAISDLGGGLAGKETQYF.

This chain uses TRBV29-1 with TRBJ1-2, with 9 bases matching TRBD1. CDR3 length: 13 residues. The V gene end was trimmed by 6 bases and the J gene end by 4 bases; junction bases not matched to a gene: 6. Germline loops: CDR1 SQVTM, CDR2 ANQGSEA. CDR3 bases: TGCAGCGTCTTACAGGGGGCAGGCTATGGCTACACCTTC. This gives the protein CSVLQGAGYGYTF.

This chain uses TRBV6-5 with TRBJ1-1; D call uncertain. The CDR3 has 14 residues. Per germline, CDR1 MNHEY and CDR2 SVGAGI. With 0 bases removed from V and 0 bases from J, the gap between germline ends came to 5 bases. CDR3 DNA: TGTGCCAGCAGTTACTCGAGACTGAACACTGAAGCTTTCTTT. Translating it yields CASSYSRLNTEAFF.

With respect to this clonotype: Being one base from a much bigger clone, this may be a read error. The rearrangement uses TRBV14 and TRBJ1-3; no definite D call. Per germline, CDR1 SGHDN and CDR2 FVKESK. This CDR3 contains 13 residues. Trimming left V 0 bases short and J 4 bases short, with 4 bases between. The CDR3 sequence: CASSQDHGNTIYF. The CDR3 DNA is TGTGCCAGCAGCCAAGACCACGGAAACACCATATATTTT.

This clonotype was seen repeatedly, ten times or more. This chain uses TRBV11-2 with TRBJ2-7; 9 bases map to TRBD1. V lost 5 bases, J lost 2 bases, and 4 bases stayed unmatched. This CDR3 has 14 residues. Germline assignment: CDR1 SGHAT and CDR2 FQNNGV. CDR3 nucleotides: TGTGCCAGCAGCGGACAGGGGTCTGCCTACGAGCAGTACTTC. This gives the protein CASSGQGSAYEQYF.

The chain employs TRBV29-1 and TRBJ1-1; TRBD1 matches 9 bases. The CDR3 has 14 residues. Losses at the gene ends were 6 bases for V and 0 bases for J; bases not matched to a gene: 5. CDR1 is SQVTM, CDR2 ANQGSEA, per germline. The CDR3 loop reads CSVGRTGVNTEAFF. CDR3 DNA sequence: TGCAGCGTCGGGAGGACAGGGGTGAACACTGAAGCTTTCTTT.

The rearrangement joins TRBV6-5 to TRBJ2-5, with D possibly matching TRBD2 (5 bases). V dropped 4 bases and J dropped 0 bases, with 9 bases sitting between them. Per the germline V gene, CDR1 is MNHEY and CDR2 is SVGAGI. This CDR3 contains 14 residues. The CDR3 DNA follows: TGTGCCAGCAGTTCGAGCGGAGACCAAGAGACCCAGTACTTC. Protein product: CASSSSGDQETQYF.

This clonotype was seen repeatedly, ten times or more. The V and J genes are TRBV7-2 and TRBJ2-7; D remains ambiguous. Trimming left V 2 bases short and J 6 bases short, with 8 bases between. CDR1 is SGHTA, CDR2 FQGNSA, per germline. The CDR3 consists of 12 residues. CDR3 sequence: CASSLYSAEQYF. The DNA for the CDR3 is TGTGCCAGCAGCTTATACTCCGCCGAGCAGTACTTC.

The V gene is TRBV20-1, the J gene TRBJ1-4, with TRBD1 as a possible D gene (5 bases). CDR1 DFQATT and CDR2 SNEGSKA come from the germline V gene (reference sequence). V dropped 6 bases and J dropped 8 bases, with 16 bases sitting between them. This CDR3 contains 13 residues. Here the CDR3 DNA reads TGCAGTGCAACAGGAGCGGGCAAGGAAAAACTGTTTTTT. This gives the protein CSATGAGKEKLFF.

The V and J genes are TRBV4-3 and TRBJ1-1; maybe TRBD1 (5 bases). This CDR3 is 14 amino acids long. Germline loops: CDR1 LGHNA, CDR2 YSLEER. V lost 4 bases, J lost 10 bases, and 19 bases lay in between. The CDR3 nucleotides read TGCGCCAGCAGCCCGTCGGGACTAGCGGGACCAGCTTTCTTT. Translating it yields CASSPSGLAGPAFF.

This clonotype was counted many times. V is TRBV6-5 and J is TRBJ1-3; D is possibly TRBD1 (6 bases). Germline V gives CDR1 MNHEY, CDR2 SVGAGI. There are 15 residues in the CDR3. The germline V and J ends were trimmed by 6 bases and 4 bases, with 16 bases remaining between them. CDR3 sequence: CASRQPGHTGNTIYF. DNA for the CDR3: TGTGCCAGCAGGCAGCCGGGACATACAGGAAACACCATATATTTT.

This clonotype was recorded many times. The CDR3 reads CALTADPNYGYTF. As DNA, the CDR3 is TGTGCCTTGACAGCAGATCCTAACTATGGCTACACCTTC. The chain employs TRBV10-3 and TRBJ1-2; TRBD1 might be the D (5 bases). Trimming cost V 11 bases and J 0 bases, with 13 bases left between them. The CDR3 contains 13 residues. Germline V gene data show CDR1 as ENHRY and CDR2 as SYGVKD.

The sample holds many counts of this clonotype. This chain connects TRBV7-9 to TRBJ2-6; D ambiguous. Trimming left V 5 bases short and J 0 bases short, with 14 bases between. The CDR3 loop spans 17 amino acids. CDR1 is SEHNR and CDR2 is FQNEAQ in the germline V gene (reference sequence). The CDR3 DNA reads as TGTGCCAGCAGCCAAGATTCCGGCCCCTCTGGGGCCAACGTCCTGACTTTC. Its protein is CASSQDSGPSGANVLTF. The complete variable domain, with remaining parts taken from reference TRBV7-9 and TRBJ2-6, reads DTGVSQNPRHKITKRGQNVTFRCDPISEHNRLYWYRQTLGQGPEFLTYFQNEAQLEKSRLLSDRFSAERPKGSFSTLEIQRTEQGDSAMYLCASSQDSGPSGANVLTFGAGSRLTVL.

The V and J genes are TRBV12-3 or TRBV12-4 and TRBJ1-5; unclear D gene. This CDR3 spans 13 amino acids. The V end was cut by 6 bases, the J end by 4 bases, with 10 bases between. CDR3 protein: CASRASWNQPQHF. The CDR3 DNA sequence: TGTGCCAGCAGGGCTTCTTGGAATCAGCCCCAGCATTTT.

This clonotype was counted many times. The chain is built from TRBV20-1 and TRBJ2-7; no reliable D call. CDR1 is DFQATT and CDR2 is SNEGSKA in the germline V gene (reference sequence). Deletions cut 3 bases from V and 1 base from J, with 13 bases between. The CDR3 spans 14 residues. The CDR3 DNA reads as TGCAGTGCTAGGCCAGGCGGCCCTTCCTACGAGCAGTACTTC. This gives the protein CSARPGGPSYEQYF.

The sample holds many counts of this clonotype. The chain is built from TRBV5-4 and TRBJ2-6, with 13 bases fitting TRBD2. This CDR3 has 18 residues. The germline V gene has CDR1 SGHNT and CDR2 YYREEE (reference sequence). V lost 3 bases and J lost 1; bases outside the gene matches: 4. CDR3 loop: CASSSWTSGRSGANVLTF. The DNA for the CDR3 is TGTGCCAGCAGCTCGTGGACTAGCGGGAGATCTGGGGCCAACGTCCTGACTTTC.